This T cell receptor (beta chain) was captured in a study of control samples from healthy donors and cancer patients. TCRdb's copy holds only in-frame clones and misses some; the assay was immunoSEQ multiplex PCR. The table records some 130,000 clones, more than 90% of them present only once. This TCR was sampled from a man aged 18-30 years in good health. Sample: blood.

The CDR3 reads CASSVSGGANQETQYF. The CDR3 bases are TGTGCCAGCAGCGTTAGCGGGGGGGCTAACCAAGAGACCCAGTACTTC. The gene calls are TRBV5-4 and TRBJ2-5; 11 bases agree with TRBD2. Germline lookup yields CDR1 SGHNT and CDR2 YYREEE (reference sequence). V was pared by 4 bases and J by 0 bases, with 5 bases of the junction left unmatched. The CDR3 length is 16 residues.